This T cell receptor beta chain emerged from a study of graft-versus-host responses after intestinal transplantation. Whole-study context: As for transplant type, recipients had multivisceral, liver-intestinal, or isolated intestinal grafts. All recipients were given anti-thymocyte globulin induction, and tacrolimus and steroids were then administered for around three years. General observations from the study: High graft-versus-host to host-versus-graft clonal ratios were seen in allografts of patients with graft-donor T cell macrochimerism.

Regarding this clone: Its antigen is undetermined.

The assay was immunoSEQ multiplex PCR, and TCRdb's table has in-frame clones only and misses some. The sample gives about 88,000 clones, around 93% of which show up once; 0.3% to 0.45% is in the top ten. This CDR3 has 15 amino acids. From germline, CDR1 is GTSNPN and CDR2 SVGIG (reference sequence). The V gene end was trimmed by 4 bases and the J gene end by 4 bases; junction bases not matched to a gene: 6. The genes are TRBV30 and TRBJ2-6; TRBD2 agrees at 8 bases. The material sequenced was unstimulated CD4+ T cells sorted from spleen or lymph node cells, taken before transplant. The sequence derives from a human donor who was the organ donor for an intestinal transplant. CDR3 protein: CAWMRGAYGANVLTF. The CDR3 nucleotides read TGTGCCTGGATGCGGGGGGCTTACGGGGCCAACGTCCTGACTTTC. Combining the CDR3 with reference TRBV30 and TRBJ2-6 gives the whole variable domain SQTIHQWPATLVQPVGSPLSLECTVEGTSNPNLYWYRQAAGRGLQLLFYSVGIGQISSEVPQNLSASRPQDRQFILSSKKLLLSDSGFYLCAWMRGAYGANVLTFGAGSRLTVL.